Included here is one T cell receptor (beta chain) sequence, with context. The data derive from a study of technical replicates of blood from a few donors. The CDR3 extends over 13 amino acids. The ends were cut back, 0 bases at V and 3 bases at J, with 6 bases in the middle. Germline V lookup: CDR1 PRHDT, CDR2 FYEKMQ (reference sequence). Using immunoSEQ multiplex PCR, the repertoire was profiled, and TCRdb retains in-frame clones only, with some absent. The table records roughly 76,000 clones, approximately 94% of them present only once. The chain joins TRBV13 to TRBJ2-7; D gene unclear. The origin of this receptor is a human donor in good health. Material: T cells isolated from PBMCs. The CDR3 is CASSLGRHYEQYF. The DNA for the CDR3 is TGTGCCAGCAGCTTAGGAAGACACTACGAGCAGTACTTC.